This T cell receptor (beta chain) comes out of a study of post-analysis software for immune sequencing data. At the level of the study: Disease trajectories encompassed relapsing-remitting, secondary progressive and progressive-relapsing multiple sclerosis.

Findings of the study overall: In patients, five TRBV segments were more frequent than in controls, with TRBV5-6, TRBV5-1 and TRBV20-1 among them. Samples from one preparation batch, clustered by F measure, grouped strongly together.

Concerning this clonotype itself: Its antigen is not identified.

This CDR3 region has 13 residues. CDR1 and CDR2 from the germline V gene are MNHEY and SVGAGI. The V end lost 3 bases, the J end lost 6 bases, and 11 bases lay between the germline ends. The TCR beta cDNA libraries carried unique molecular identifiers. There were about 1 to 10 million T cells, and around 460,000 cDNA molecules came from them. Using its own MiXCR run on the PCR reads, TCRdb lists one record per CDR3 protein. This table has a few hundred thousand distinct CDR3 sequences, less than 40% appearing once. This TCR came from a girl aged 5 to 17 with multiple sclerosis. The specimen was blood. The gene calls are TRBV6-5 and TRBJ1-1; weak D call: TRBD1 (6 bases). The CDR3 sequence is CASSYEGEAEAFF. The CDR3, as DNA: TGTGCCAGCAGTTATGAGGGGGAGGCTGAAGCTTTCTTT.